This TCR beta chain was observed in a study of T cells in Graves' hyperthyroidism and ophthalmopathy (dated by TCRdb to the late 2010s). About the study as a whole: Peripheral blood was sampled at the time of initial diagnosis, prior to any treatment. TCR V-J signatures able to tell the groups apart were searched for in a discovery cohort of 100 or so patients, of whom more than 40 had Graves' ophthalmopathy and 55 to 65 had stable Graves' hyperthyroidism. Prospective prediction of ophthalmopathy was tested in an independent validation cohort consisting of some 19 hyperthyroidism patients and more than 15 patients who later progressed to ophthalmopathy. The roughly 94 discovery patients were randomly split 7:3 into training and test sets. The study also compared thyroid tissue and blood T-cell repertoires from several Graves' hyperthyroidism patients. Following sampling, methimazole starting at 30 mg daily was given to hyperthyroidism patients, and high-dose intravenous methylprednisolone was given to ophthalmopathy patients. TCR Vbeta CDR3 sequencing of fewer than 150 peripheral blood samples (under 45 ophthalmopathy, 70 to 85 hyperthyroidism and roughly 17 progressor patients) is reported in the paper. Beyond this particular receptor, the publication reports: A 13 V-J signature model separated ophthalmopathy from stable hyperthyroidism, with just over 85% sensitivity and 81% to 82% specificity in cross-validation and 80%/75% in testing. No statistical method was used to fix the sample size in advance, and group allocation was not hidden from the investigators. In validation, the model predicted progression to ophthalmopathy with approximately 71% sensitivity and 72% to 85% specificity, a median of about six months before onset. Most expanded thyroid clonotypes (frequency above 0.001) were also detected in blood, suggesting blood repertoires may reflect thyroid immune responses.

This clonotype has just a few counts. It lacks a known antigen. Per-base quality was not reported, and no clone a single base away is much larger than it. Amplification of TCR beta CDR3 regions was carried out from RNA transcripts. The first round of RT-PCR for the TCR CDR3 was performed with the HTBI primer set and the Qiagen OneStep RT-PCR kit. Libraries were constructed in a second round of multiplex PCR, after which size selection and purification were performed. Paired-end sequencing of the libraries was performed with 100 bp reads on an Illumina HiSeq2000. Per the source publication's procedure: SOAPnuke was used to process the raw data, throwing out any read that contained adapters or uncalled bases, had a mean Phred below 15, or lacked an exact constant-primer or identifier match. COPE v1.2.5 was used to merge high-quality paired reads, and clonotypes were defined as unique nucleotide sequences. MiTCR v1.1 was used to align clonotypes to the IMGT TRBV, TRBD and TRBJ reference segments. Only V-J combinations with frequency above 0.0001, covering 99.2% of repertoires, were analysed. The TCS score was defined as F50 (clonal expansion) divided by E x V (chaos), with BLOSUM62-based TCRdist calculated between CDR3 peptides within each V-J. Welch's t-statistics and random forest reduced just over 500 V-J features to 10 to 15, which were used in a naive Bayes classifier (R e1071). TCRdb ran its own pipeline on the public reads, namely fastp trimming at Q25 and MiXCR clone calling, and kept in-frame beta chains. Identical CDR3 proteins give one entry, which carries the most common genes and DNA. TCRdb's processing, not the study's, gives the V and J calls here. Present in this sample are fewer than 400,000 distinct CDR3 sequences, 20% to 25% of which were seen just once. The ten most abundant clones make up less than 85% of the sample.

Stable Graves' hyperthyroidism was defined as the absence of progression to ophthalmopathy over 18 months of follow-up. Hyperthyroidism patients were newly diagnosed, with disease duration under 2 months, and aged 18 to 65 years. Exclusion was applied to patients with uncontrolled infections, other autoimmune diseases, pregnancy or lactation. Diagnoses were based on clinical symptoms, serum thyroxine and TRAb, thyroid ultrasound and orbital computed tomography. Ficoll-Paque density gradient centrifugation was used to isolate PBMCs from around 10 ml of fresh peripheral blood. Trizol reagent was used to extract total RNA, and RNA quality was then checked on an Agilent 2100 Bioanalyzer. V was cut back by 5 bases and J by 6 bases, leaving a gap of 14 bases between them. The germline V gene specifies MDHEN as CDR1 and SYDVKM as CDR2. The CDR3 measures 14 amino acids from cysteine to phenylalanine. Of all the DNA, just the CDR3 is kept, 42 bases in frame from base 1.

Source material: blood. This receptor was taken from a man over 45 with Graves' hyperthyroidism. This receptor chain uses TRBV28 and TRBJ2-1; possibly the D gene is TRBD2, per 6 matching bases. The CDR3 sequence is CASSAAVAVNEQFF. The nucleotides are TGTGCCAGCAGTGCCGCGGTAGCGGTCAATGAGCAGTTCTTC.